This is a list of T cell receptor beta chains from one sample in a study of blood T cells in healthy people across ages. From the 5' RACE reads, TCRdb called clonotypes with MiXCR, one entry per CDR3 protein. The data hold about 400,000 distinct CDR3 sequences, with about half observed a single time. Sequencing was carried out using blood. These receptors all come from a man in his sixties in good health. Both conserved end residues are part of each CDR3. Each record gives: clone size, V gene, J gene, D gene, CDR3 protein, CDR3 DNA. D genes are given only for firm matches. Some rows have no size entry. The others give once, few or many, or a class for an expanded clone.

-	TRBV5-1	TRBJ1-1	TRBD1	CASSRTGMNTEAFF	TGCGCCAGCAGCAGGACAGGGATGAACACTGAAGCTTTCTTT
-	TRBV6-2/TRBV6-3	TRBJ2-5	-	CASSYPRNQETQYF	TGTGCCAGCAGTTACCCACGGAACCAAGAGACCCAGTACTTC
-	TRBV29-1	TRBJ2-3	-	CSVAGVRTGNTDTQYF	TGCAGCGTAGCGGGGGTACGGACAGGGAACACAGATACGCAGTATTTT
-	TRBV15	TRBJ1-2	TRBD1	CATSNRTGGNYGYTF	TGTGCCACCAGCAACAGGACAGGGGGAAACTATGGCTACACCTTC
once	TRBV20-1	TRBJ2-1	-	CSVLKLGYNEQFF	TGCAGTGTTCTTAAACTGGGGTACAATGAGCAGTTCTTC
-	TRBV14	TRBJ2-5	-	CASSPRRQAIQETQYF	TGTGCCAGCAGTCCCCGGCGACAGGCGATCCAAGAGACCCAGTACTTC
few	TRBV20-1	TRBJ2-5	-	CSARTGTHYQETQYF	TGCAGTGCTAGGACGGGGACCCACTACCAAGAGACCCAGTACTTC
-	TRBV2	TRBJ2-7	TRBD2	CASGLAGIYEQYF	TGTGCCAGCGGACTAGCGGGAATCTACGAGCAGTACTTC
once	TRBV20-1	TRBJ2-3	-	CSARRRLVDTQYF	TGCAGTGCGAGGAGACGGTTGGTAGATACGCAGTATTTT
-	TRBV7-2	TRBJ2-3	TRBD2	CASSGGRGLAGGRPDTQYF	TGTGCCAGCAGCGGGGGCCGGGGACTAGCGGGAGGGAGGCCAGATACGCAGTATTTT
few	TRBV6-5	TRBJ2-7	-	CASSDPGTYEQYF	TGTGCCAGCAGTGACCCGGGGACCTACGAGCAGTACTTC
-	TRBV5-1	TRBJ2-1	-	CASSSGGVEQFF	TGCGCCAGCAGCTCAGGGGGGGTTGAGCAGTTCTTC
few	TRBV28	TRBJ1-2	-	CASATASGGYTF	TGTGCCAGTGCGACGGCTTCGGGCGGCTACACCTTC
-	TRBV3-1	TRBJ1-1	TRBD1	CAASRRQGTEAFF	TGTGCCGCGTCGAGGAGACAGGGAACTGAAGCTTTCTTT
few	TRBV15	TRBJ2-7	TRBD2	CATSDSSGSYEQYF	TGTGCCACCAGCGACTCTAGCGGCTCCTACGAGCAGTACTTC
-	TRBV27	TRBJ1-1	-	CASSPIGAGLNTEAFF	TGTGCCAGCAGTCCGATAGGGGCAGGGTTGAACACTGAAGCTTTCTTT
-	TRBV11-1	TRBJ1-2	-	CASSLVQGDGYTF	TGTGCCAGCAGCTTAGTACAGGGCGACGGCTACACCTTC
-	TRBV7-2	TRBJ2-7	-	CASSPHRDQTYEQYF	TGTGCCAGCAGCCCACATCGGGACCAAACCTACGAGCAGTACTTC
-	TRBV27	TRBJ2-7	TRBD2	CASSLSGRIEQYF	TGTGCCAGCAGTCTTAGCGGGAGGATCGAGCAGTACTTC
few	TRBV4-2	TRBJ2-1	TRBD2	CASSQAGGHDEQFF	TGTGCCAGCAGCCAAGCGGGGGGGCACGATGAGCAGTTCTTC